The 8 T cell receptor beta chains given below trace back to one sample, sequenced in a study of blood T cell repertoires in COVID-19. The protocol was immunoSEQ multiplex PCR, while the TCRdb copy is restricted to in-frame clones and leaves out a portion. Of roughly 190,000 clones in the sample, roughly 80% were seen once. The sample consisted of peripheral blood. The receptor source for this set is a woman aged 55-69 years with COVID-19, enrolled during active disease.

This sequence joins TRBV18 and TRBJ1-4, with D perhaps TRBD1 (6 bases). Germline-derived CDR1 and CDR2 are KGHSH and LQKENI. V lost 2 bases and J 8 bases, leaving 9 bases between the germline ends. The CDR3 spans 13 residues. CDR3 residues: CASSPGGDEKLFF. DNA for the CDR3: TGTGCCAGCTCACCAGGGGGCGACGAAAAACTGTTTTTT.

In regard to this clone: This same CDR3 is encoded by further DNA sequences in the sample. The rearrangement joins TRBV9 to TRBJ2-2; tentatively, D is TRBD2 (6 bases). The CDR3 totals 16 residues. Trimming took off 0 bases at V and 0 bases at J, with 9 bases between the two ends. CDR1 SGDLS and CDR2 YYNGEE come from the germline V gene. CDR3 nucleotides: TGTGCCAGCAGCGTAGGCCCTAGCGCGAACACCGGGGAGCTGTTTTTT. This translates into CASSVGPSANTGELFF.

This chain joins TRBV19 and TRBJ1-5; D gene uncertain. The germline gives CDR1 LNHDA, CDR2 SQIVND (reference sequence). CDR3 length: 12 amino acids. Deletions cut 9 bases from V and 9 bases from J, with 15 bases between. CDR3 in amino acids: CASSPLAGPQHF. As DNA, the CDR3 is TGTGCCAGCTCCCCCCTGGCAGGGCCCCAGCATTTT. Drawing the rest from reference TRBV19 and TRBJ1-5, the complete variable domain is DGGITQSPKYLFRKEGQNVTLSCEQNLNHDAMYWYRQDPGQGLRLIYYSQIVNDFQKGDIAEGYSVSREKKESFPLTVTSAQKNPTAFYLCASSPLAGPQHFGDGTRLSIL.

CDR3 nucleotide sequence: TGTGCCAGCAGCTTTGCTCGGAGGGTGGGTCAGCCCCAGCATTTT. Its translation is CASSFARRVGQPQHF. The chain has TRBV7-8 and TRBJ1-5; no clear D gene. There are 15 residues in the CDR3. V was cut by 3 bases and J by 6 bases, with 15 bases left in between. Germline V gene sequence: CDR1 SGHVS, CDR2 FQNEAQ.

The CDR3: CASSLLAKNIQYF. Here the CDR3 DNA reads TGTGCCAGCAGTTTACTAGCCAAAAACATTCAGTACTTC. V gene TRBV28 combines with J gene TRBJ2-4; D is unclear. The germline V and J ends were trimmed by 2 bases and 0 bases, with 2 bases remaining between them. CDR3 length: 13 amino acids. In germline, CDR1 is MDHEN, CDR2 SYDVKM. The entire variable domain, with the rest obtained from reference TRBV28 and TRBJ2-4, is as follows: DVKVTQSSRYLVKRTGEKVFLECVQDMDHENMFWYRQDPGLGLRLIYFSYDVKMKEKGDIPEGYSVSREKKERFSLILESASTNQTSMYLCASSLLAKNIQYFGAGTRLSVL.

This sequence joins TRBV7-3 and TRBJ2-1; 12 nucleotides match TRBD2. Losses at the gene ends were 4 bases for V and 7 bases for J; bases not matched to a gene: 11. Germline values: CDR1 SGHTA, CDR2 FQGTGA. CDR3 length: 17 amino acids. The CDR3 coding sequence is TGTGCCAGCAGCTCTCCCCGGCTAGCGGGGGGGCCTAATGAGCAGTTCTTC. This encodes CASSSPRLAGGPNEQFF.

This chain links TRBV5-1 with TRBJ2-5, with TRBD1 as a possible D gene (5 bases). The CDR3 extends over 14 amino acids. CDR1 is SGHRS, CDR2 YFSETQ, per germline. Trimming left V 0 bases short and J 5 bases short, with 11 bases between. The CDR3 nucleotides are TGCGCCAGCAGCTTGGCAGGGTCCAGGGAGACCCAGTACTTC. It encodes CASSLAGSRETQYF.

The chain carries TRBV11-2 and TRBJ1-5; weak D call: TRBD1 (5 bases). CDR1 is SGHAT and CDR2 is FQNNGV in the germline V gene. The CDR3 is made up of 15 amino acids. V was shortened by 3 bases and J by 4 bases, with 13 bases between the two germline ends. This CDR3 reads CASSFSAQANQPQHF. The CDR3 DNA reads as TGTGCCAGCAGCTTCTCAGCACAGGCGAATCAGCCCCAGCATTTT.